The next 3 T cell receptor beta chains were all read from a single sample in a study of blood T cell repertoires in COVID-19. Produced via immunoSEQ multiplex PCR; TCRdb's table is partial and in-frame only. The data contain roughly 200,000 clones, roughly 82% of them seen just once; the ten biggest clones take up roughly 13%. The sequencing input was peripheral blood. The receptor source for this set is a human donor in a cohort sampled during active COVID-19.

The V call is TRBV21-1, the J call TRBJ2-5; TRBD2, the table's D call, lacks a check against the DNA. TRBV21-1 constitutes a pseudogene. The CDR3 extends over 16 amino acids. CDR3 residues: CASSPRRARGGETQYF. The CDR3 bases are TGTGCCAGCAGCCCCCGGAGGGCCCGGGGTGGAGAGACCCAGTACTTC.

This chain connects TRBV9 to TRBJ2-1; D gene unclear. This CDR3 spans 15 amino acids. The germline CDR1 and CDR2 sequences are SGDLS and YYNGEE. V was shortened by 0 bases and J by 0 bases, with 7 bases between the two germline ends. CDR3 nucleotides: TGTGCCAGCAGCGTAGAAGCGTTCTCCTACAATGAGCAGTTCTTC. It codes for CASSVEAFSYNEQFF. Based on the CDR3 plus reference TRBV9 and TRBJ2-1, the full variable domain is DSGVTQTPKHLITATGQRVTLRCSPRSGDLSVYWYQQSLDQGLQFLIQYYNGEERAKGNILERFSAQQFPDLHSELNLSSLELGDSALYFCASSVEAFSYNEQFFGPGTRLTVL.

The CDR3 spells CASSVWEVGETQYF. The DNA for the CDR3 is TGTGCCAGCAGCGTATGGGAGGTGGGGGAGACCCAGTACTTC. The V and J genes are TRBV9 and TRBJ2-5; weak D call: TRBD2 (6 bases). CDR3 size: 14 residues. The ends were cut back, 1 base at V and 5 bases at J, with 12 bases in the middle. The germline gives CDR1 SGDLS, CDR2 YYNGEE.